This T cell receptor beta chain was captured in a study of T-cell reconstitution after alpha-beta-depleted transplantation in children. For TCRbeta, the library was prepared with unique molecular identifiers. TCRdb reanalysed the PCR reads using MiXCR and keeps one entry per CDR3 protein. The table has around 960,000 distinct CDR3 sequences, around 30% seen once. The CDR3 totals 14 residues. Germline CDR1 reads MNHNS; CDR2 reads SASEGT. Trimming left V 5 bases short and J 7 bases short, with 18 bases between. This clonotype was counted once. Sequenced here: PBMCs, mostly from graft donor cells, sampled 360 days after TCRalphabeta/CD19-depleted stem cell transplant. The source is a boy younger than two who had a stem cell transplant for SCID, so the T cells may come from the graft donor. The V call is TRBV6-1, the J call TRBJ2-7; possible D gene TRBD1, 6 bases. The CDR3 DNA reads as TGTGCCAGCAGTCAAAGGACAGCGATGGGGGAGCAGTACTTC. Translation: CASSQRTAMGEQYF.